This TCR beta chain was captured by sequencing in a study of blood T cell repertoires in COVID-19. Germline lookup yields CDR1 MNHEY and CDR2 SMNVEV (reference sequence). The V end was cut by 5 bases, the J end by 6 bases, with 11 bases between. CDR3 length equals 12 residues. This table comes from immunoSEQ multiplex PCR, and its TCRdb copy is limited to in-frame clones, with some not included. The sample has around 200,000 clones, approximately 84% seen once. Sequenced: peripheral blood. The receptor comes from a man aged 35 to 55 with active or convalescent COVID-19. V usage is TRBV27 and J usage is TRBJ2-7; no clear D. The CDR3 here is CASSPRSGEQYF. CDR3 bases: TGTGCCAGCAGTCCGCGGTCGGGCGAGCAGTACTTC.